These 22 T cell receptor beta chains were sequenced from one sample in a study of T cells after yellow fever vaccination. TCRdb reprocessed the 5' RACE reads via MiXCR and lists one record per CDR3 protein. Seen here are 400,000 to 650,000 distinct CDR3 sequences, roughly 22% observed once, and the top ten hold approximately 15%. Material: PBMCs, obtained 21 days after the first yellow fever vaccination. The receptors originated from a man aged 18 to 29 who received the YFV17D yellow fever vaccine.

The rearrangement joins TRBV12-5 to TRBJ2-7, with TRBD2 as a possible D gene (7 bases). Trimming cost V 1 base and J 4 bases, with 20 bases left between them. Germline V gene sequence: CDR1 LGHNT, CDR2 FRNRAP. This CDR3 region has 17 residues. The CDR3 sequence is CASGLAPWGGPRYEQYF. The CDR3, as DNA: TGTGCTAGTGGTTTGGCCCCATGGGGGGGGCCCCGATACGAGCAGTACTTC.

This clonotype was seen a handful of times. V gene TRBV20-1 combines with J gene TRBJ1-1; D is uncertain. The CDR3 spans 13 residues. The germline V gene encodes CDR1 DFQATT and CDR2 SNEGSKA (reference sequence). Trimming stripped 1 base from V and 1 base from J, with 7 bases between. CDR3 region: CSARGDGNTEAFF. CDR3 nucleotide sequence: TGCAGTGCTAGAGGTGACGGGAACACTGAAGCTTTCTTT.

This rearrangement joins TRBV7-9 to TRBJ2-5, with TRBD1 matching over 10 bases. Trimming at V came to 10 bases and at J to 2 bases, leaving 7 bases not matched to a gene. The germline CDR1 and CDR2 sequences are SEHNR and FQNEAQ (reference sequence). This CDR3 spans 14 amino acids. The CDR3 sequence is CATRTGGIQETQYF. Written as DNA, the CDR3 is TGTGCCACAAGGACAGGGGGAATACAAGAGACCCAGTACTTC.

This chain connects TRBV7-9 to TRBJ2-7; the D gene is possibly TRBD1 (6 bases). Trimming pared 5 bases from V and 0 bases from J, leaving 14 bases between. CDR1 is SEHNR, CDR2 FQNEAQ, per germline (reference sequence). The CDR3 contains 15 residues. CDR3 nucleotide sequence: TGTGCCAGCAGCCGTCAGGGGTTTCCCTCCTACGAGCAGTACTTC. As protein: CASSRQGFPSYEQYF.

V is TRBV20-1 and J is TRBJ2-1; 10 bases align to TRBD2. Per germline, CDR1 DFQATT and CDR2 SNEGSKA (reference sequence). V dropped 5 bases and J dropped 7; count of bases not matched to a gene: 8. The CDR3 is 14 residues long. The CDR3 DNA is TGCAGTGCTCCTGAGACTAGCGGGTCGAATGAGCAGTTCTTC. Amino acids: CSAPETSGSNEQFF.

This clonotype was counted between two and nine times. This sequence joins TRBV7-2 and TRBJ2-3; D is perhaps TRBD1 (5 bases). The CDR3 has 15 amino acids. CDR1 is SGHTA, CDR2 FQGNSA, per germline. V lost 5 bases to trimming and J lost 0 bases, with 12 bases between them. The CDR3 here is CASSPSGISTDTQYF. CDR3 nucleotides: TGTGCCAGCAGCCCCTCAGGGATAAGCACAGATACGCAGTATTTT. The full variable domain, rest sourced from reference TRBV7-2 and TRBJ2-3, is GAGVSQSPSNKVTEKGKDVELRCDPISGHTALYWYRQSLGQGLEFLIYFQGNSAPDKSGLPSDRFSAERTGGSVSTLTIQRTQQEDSAVYLCASSPSGISTDTQYFGPGTRLTVL.

There are a few counts of this clonotype. The chain has TRBV18 and TRBJ2-7, with D perhaps assigned TRBD1 or TRBD2 (5 bases each). Trimming shortened V by 5 bases and J by 3 bases, and 14 bases separated the two germline ends. The CDR3 totals 14 residues. CDR1 is KGHSH and CDR2 is LQKENI in the germline V gene. The CDR3 sequence: CASSKGTSDYEQYV. The CDR3 DNA follows: TGTGCCAGCTCAAAAGGGACCTCCGACTACGAGCAGTACGTC.

The table lists this clonotype with a few counts. CDR3 protein: CSVEVGSGANVLTF. In nucleotides, the CDR3 is TGCAGCGTTGAAGTGGGCTCTGGGGCCAACGTCCTGACTTTC. The chain has TRBV29-1 and TRBJ2-6; no clear D gene. The germline V gene has CDR1 SQVTM and CDR2 ANQGSEA. CDR3 length equals 14 residues. The V gene lost 1 base and the J gene lost 0 bases, with 4 bases spanning the gap.

The CDR3 nucleotides read TGTGCCACCAGCAGAGACTTAGTATCCTACGAGCAGTACTTC. Protein product: CATSRDLVSYEQYF. The chain joins TRBV15 to TRBJ2-7; D call uncertain. V dropped 0 bases and J dropped 1 base, with 7 bases sitting between them. CDR3 length: 14 amino acids. Germline assignment: CDR1 LNHNV and CDR2 YYDKDF (reference sequence).

This clonotype was observed a few times. The chain links TRBV12-3 or TRBV12-4 to TRBJ2-7, with D maybe TRBD2 (6 bases). This CDR3 region has 14 residues. The germline V and J ends were trimmed by 4 bases and 4 bases, with 14 bases remaining between them. CDR3 DNA sequence: TGTGCCAGCAGTTACGCGGGGTCCGTGTACGAGCAGTACGTC. Protein product: CASSYAGSVYEQYV.

The chain uses TRBV28 and TRBJ1-1; D unresolved. The CDR3 length is 14 residues. CDR1 is MDHEN, CDR2 SYDVKM, per germline. The V end lost 5 bases, the J end lost 3 bases, and 13 bases lay between the germline ends. CDR3 in DNA: TGTGCCAGCAGTCGGCTGCCGGGGTACACTGAAGCTTTCTTT. Translation: CASSRLPGYTEAFF.

This chain links TRBV4-2 with TRBJ1-3, with 7 nucleotides matching TRBD1. The trim removed 4 bases at V and 2 bases at J, leaving 14 bases unmatched. CDR1 and CDR2 (germline): LGHNA, YNFKEQ. The CDR3 runs to 18 residues. The CDR3 loop is CASSPEVYRGAPGNTIYF. The CDR3 coding sequence is TGTGCCAGCAGCCCGGAGGTCTACAGGGGAGCTCCTGGAAACACCATATATTTT.

The chain has TRBV6-2 or TRBV6-3 and TRBJ2-1; 8 bases agree with TRBD2. Germline CDR1 reads MNHEY; CDR2 reads SVGEGT. The CDR3 spans 17 residues. V shed 0 bases and J 6 bases; nucleotides not matched to a gene: 10. The CDR3 here is CASSYSKVAGWVNEQFF. CDR3 bases: TGTGCCAGCAGTTACTCGAAGGTAGCGGGGTGGGTCAATGAGCAGTTCTTC.

The genes are TRBV29-1 and TRBJ1-1, with D maybe TRBD1 (6 bases). The CDR3 is made up of 14 amino acids. CDR1 and CDR2 (germline): SQVTM, ANQGSEA. The V end lost 3 bases, the J end lost 4 bases, and 15 bases lay between the germline ends. The CDR3 coding sequence is TGCAGCGTTGAGGGGACAAATGGGGCCACTGAAGCTTTCTTT. Its protein is CSVEGTNGATEAFF.

This clonotype has ten or more counts. The rearrangement uses TRBV12-3 or TRBV12-4 and TRBJ1-5; 7 bases fit TRBD1. The CDR3 extends over 17 amino acids. The V segment lost 5 bases and the J segment 0 bases; nucleotides outside the gene matches: 10. This CDR3 reads CASSPRRGGFSNQPQHF. CDR3 nucleotide sequence: TGTGCCAGCAGTCCCCGGAGAGGGGGCTTTAGCAATCAGCCCCAGCATTTT.

J is TRBJ2-2 and V is TRBV5-8, with D uncertain. The CDR3 totals 14 residues. The germline V and J ends were trimmed by 3 bases and 3 bases, with 9 bases remaining between them. In germline, CDR1 is SGHTS, CDR2 YDEGEE. CDR3 region: CASSSWTHTGELFF. The CDR3, as DNA: TGTGCCAGCAGCTCGTGGACCCACACCGGGGAGCTGTTTTTT.

The chain recombines TRBV19 with TRBJ1-5; 8 bases line up with TRBD1. The trim removed 2 bases at V and 5 bases at J, leaving 2 bases unmatched. This CDR3 comprises 14 residues. The germline V gene has CDR1 LNHDA and CDR2 SQIVND (reference sequence). The CDR3 DNA is TGTGCCAGTAGTATAAGGGACAGGTATCAGCCCCAGCATTTT. This sequence encodes CASSIRDRYQPQHF.

The chain combines TRBV7-9 with TRBJ2-2; a possible D gene is TRBD1 (7 bases). The V and J ends lost 5 bases and 5 bases respectively, with 15 bases between them. The CDR3 is 15 amino acids. CDR1 is SEHNR, CDR2 FQNEAQ, per germline (reference sequence). CDR3 sequence (DNA): TGTGCCAGCAGCCCAGGGGGGTCGAGGACCGGGGAGCTGTTTTTT. It is translated as CASSPGGSRTGELFF.

The rearrangement links TRBV7-3 to TRBJ2-1; possible D gene TRBD2, 6 bases. V lost 4 bases and J lost 1, with 14 bases in between. CDR1 SGHTA and CDR2 FQGTGA come from the germline V gene. The CDR3 consists of 16 residues. The CDR3 spells CASSSTLALSYNEQFF. The CDR3 nucleotides read TGTGCCAGCAGCTCAACACTAGCCCTGTCCTACAATGAGCAGTTCTTC.

This clonotype was observed a few times. This chain uses TRBV2 with TRBJ1-2; TRBD1 matches at 8 bases. Trimming cost V 1 base and J 7 bases; bases outside gene matches: 8. CDR1 is SNHLY and CDR2 is FYNNEI in the germline V gene. There are 15 residues in the CDR3. CDR3: CASSEDRGKSGGYTF. CDR3 sequence (DNA): TGTGCCAGCAGTGAAGACAGGGGGAAGAGCGGTGGCTACACCTTC.

The gene calls are TRBV4-1 and TRBJ2-7; the D is unclear. The germline V gene has CDR1 MGHRA and CDR2 YSYEKL. The ends were cut back, 2 bases at V and 4 bases at J, with 15 bases in the middle. This CDR3 has 15 amino acids. CDR3 coding DNA: TGCGCCAGCAGCCAAAGGGCGTTGGGCAATTACGAGCAGTACGTC. Its protein product is CASSQRALGNYEQYV.

The V gene is TRBV11-3, the J gene TRBJ2-1, with 10 positions matching TRBD1. The length of the CDR3 is 13 residues. Unmatched junction bases numbered 5, after V lost 6 bases and J lost 9 bases. The V gene's germline CDR1 is SGHNT and CDR2 YENEEA. This chain's CDR3 is CASSTGTGAEQFF. For the CDR3, the DNA is TGTGCCAGCAGTACCGGGACAGGGGCTGAGCAGTTCTTC.